This TCR beta chain emerged from a study of regulatory T cells in long-lasting Graves disease. Time point of the sample: persistent/refractory GD, antithyroid drugs over 5 years with positive TRAb. Preparation of the TCR library used RNA extracted from PBMCs. Study-wide findings and caveats: With persistent disease, TRBV28, TRBJ1-2 and TRBJ2-5 were the favored segments.

Through Arm-PCR of CDR3 regions and iRepertoire HTBI primers, TCR beta libraries were built. Each CDR3 protein gets one entry after TCRdb re-called the multiplex PCR reads with MiXCR. This sample has roughly 300,000 distinct CDR3 sequences, with approximately 20% found just once. This clonotype was counted many times. Its antigen is undetermined. The CDR3 length is 13 residues. The V and J ends lost 2 bases and 4 bases respectively, with 9 bases between them. Per germline, CDR1 MNHEY and CDR2 SMNVEV (reference sequence). This chain links TRBV27 with TRBJ2-7, with a tentative D call TRBD2 (5 bases). This material consisted of peripheral blood mononuclear cells (PBMCs), taken when the disease was refractory, from a patient treated with antithyroid drugs. The receptor comes from a female donor with Graves disease. The CDR3 coding sequence is TGTGCCAGCAGTTTAACGGGGAAATACGAGCAGTACTTC. It yields the protein CASSLTGKYEQYF.